The 2 T cell receptor beta chains given below trace back to one sample, sequenced in a study of blood T cell repertoires in COVID-19. Profiling relied on immunoSEQ multiplex PCR, and the TCRdb table lists in-frame clones only, not all of them. The sample contains a few hundred thousand clones, about nine tenths of which appear only once. The sample comprised peripheral blood. Receptors originate from a woman aged 60-75 years with COVID-19, enrolled during active disease.

The chain recombines TRBV12-3 or TRBV12-4 with TRBJ2-2; D is ambiguous. CDR3 length equals 13 residues. Trimming took off 7 bases at V and 6 bases at J, with 12 bases between the two ends. CDR3 DNA: TGTGCCAGCATAGGCGGCTACCCCGGGGAGCTGTTTTTT. Translated: CASIGGYPGELFF.

V and J are TRBV2 and TRBJ1-1; TRBD1 is a possible D gene (5 bases). Germline V gene sequence: CDR1 SNHLY, CDR2 FYNNEI. Trimming pared 2 bases from V and 6 bases from J, leaving 13 bases between. The CDR3 covers 14 residues. The CDR3 nucleotides are TGTGCCAGCAGTGAAAGGTCGCCGACAGCTGAAGCTTTCTTT. Translated: CASSERSPTAEAFF.